This note documents a single T cell receptor beta chain sequence. The CDR3 runs to 13 residues. In germline, CDR1 is SQVTM, CDR2 ANQGSEA. V was pared by 7 bases and J by 4 bases, with 10 bases of the junction left unmatched. This record belongs to a study of control samples from healthy donors and cancer patients. Measured with immunoSEQ multiplex PCR; TCRdb has only the in-frame clones, and not every one. The data contain 110,000 or so clones, 89% of them seen just once; the ten biggest clones take up less than 40%. Sequencing was done on a sample of blood. The rearrangement links TRBV29-1 to TRBJ2-7; 7 bases fit TRBD2. The TCR originated in a man aged 50 to 59 in good health. CDR3 residues: CSASRGGAYEQYF. CDR3 coding DNA: TGCAGCGCGTCCCGGGGAGGGGCTTACGAGCAGTACTTC.